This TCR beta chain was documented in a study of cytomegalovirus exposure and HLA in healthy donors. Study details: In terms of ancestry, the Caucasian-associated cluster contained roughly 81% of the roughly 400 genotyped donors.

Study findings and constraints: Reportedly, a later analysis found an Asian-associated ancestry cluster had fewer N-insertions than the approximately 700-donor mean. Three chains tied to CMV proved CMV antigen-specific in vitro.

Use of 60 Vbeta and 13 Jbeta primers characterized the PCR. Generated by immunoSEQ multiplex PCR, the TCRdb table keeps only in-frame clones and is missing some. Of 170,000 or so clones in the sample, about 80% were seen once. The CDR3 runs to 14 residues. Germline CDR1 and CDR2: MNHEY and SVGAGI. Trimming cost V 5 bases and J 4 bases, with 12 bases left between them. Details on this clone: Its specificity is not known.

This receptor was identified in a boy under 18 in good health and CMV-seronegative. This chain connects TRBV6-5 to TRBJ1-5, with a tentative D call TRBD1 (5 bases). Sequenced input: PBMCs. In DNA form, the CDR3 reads TGTGCCAGCAGTGGCAGGGTAGGGAATCAGCCCCAGCATTTT. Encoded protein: CASSGRVGNQPQHF.